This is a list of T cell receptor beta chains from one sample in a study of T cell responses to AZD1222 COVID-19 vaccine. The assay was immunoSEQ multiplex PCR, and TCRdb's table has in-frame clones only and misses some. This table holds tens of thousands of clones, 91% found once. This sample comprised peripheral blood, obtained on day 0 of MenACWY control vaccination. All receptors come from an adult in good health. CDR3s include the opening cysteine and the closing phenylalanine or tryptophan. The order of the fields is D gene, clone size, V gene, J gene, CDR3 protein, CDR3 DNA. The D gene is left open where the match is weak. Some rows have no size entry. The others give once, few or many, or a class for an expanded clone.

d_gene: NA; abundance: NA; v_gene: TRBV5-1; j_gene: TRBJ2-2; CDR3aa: CASRNPSPKTGELFF; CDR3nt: TGCGCCAGCAGGAACCCCAGCCCCAAGACCGGGGAGCTGTTTTTT
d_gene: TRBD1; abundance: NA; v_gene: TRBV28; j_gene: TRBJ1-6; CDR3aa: CASSTMGTAAPPPLHF; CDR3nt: TGTGCCAGCAGCACCATGGGGACAGCGGCCCCTCCACCCCTCCACTTT
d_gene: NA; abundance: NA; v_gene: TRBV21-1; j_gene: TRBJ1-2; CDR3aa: CASSMGGPHGYTF; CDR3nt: TGTGCCAGCAGCATGGGGGGGCCCCATGGCTACACCTTC
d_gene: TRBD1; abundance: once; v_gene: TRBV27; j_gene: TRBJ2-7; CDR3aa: CASSFEGTARYEQYF; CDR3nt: TGTGCCAGCAGTTTTGAGGGGACAGCCCGGTACGAGCAGTACTTC
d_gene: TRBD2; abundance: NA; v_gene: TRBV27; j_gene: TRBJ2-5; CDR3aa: CASSFLVAGLVSSQYF; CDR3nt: TGTGCCAGCAGTTTTTTGGTAGCGGGATTGGTGTCGTCCCAGTACTTC
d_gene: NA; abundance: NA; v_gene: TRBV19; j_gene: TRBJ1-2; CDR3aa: CASTELGRTGYTF; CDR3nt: TGTGCCAGTACCGAGCTGGGGAGGACTGGCTACACCTTC
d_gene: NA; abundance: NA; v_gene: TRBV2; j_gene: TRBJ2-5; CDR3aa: CASSRGGQETQYF; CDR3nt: TGTGCCAGCAGCCGAGGGGGCCAAGAGACCCAGTACTTC
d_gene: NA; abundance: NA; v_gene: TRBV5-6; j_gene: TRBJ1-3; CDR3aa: CASSLAKTGDNIYF; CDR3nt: TGTGCCAGCAGCTTGGCCAAGACTGGGGACAACATATATTTT
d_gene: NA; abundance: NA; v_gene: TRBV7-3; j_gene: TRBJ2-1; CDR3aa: CASSLALFNEQFF; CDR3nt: TGTGCCAGCAGCTTAGCCCTATTTAATGAGCAGTTCTTC
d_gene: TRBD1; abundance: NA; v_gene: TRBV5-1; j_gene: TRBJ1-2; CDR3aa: CASSTQGVQGYTF; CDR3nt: TGCGCCAGCAGCACCCAGGGGGTTCAAGGCTACACCTTC
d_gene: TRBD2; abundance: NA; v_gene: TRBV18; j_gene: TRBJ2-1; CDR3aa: CASSPQRGVSNEQFF; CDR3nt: TGTGCCAGCTCACCACAGCGGGGGGTATCCAATGAGCAGTTCTTC
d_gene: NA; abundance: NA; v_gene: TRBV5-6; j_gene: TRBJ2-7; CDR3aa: CASSLTRGYEQYF; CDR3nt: TGTGCCAGCAGCTTAACCAGGGGCTACGAGCAGTACTTC
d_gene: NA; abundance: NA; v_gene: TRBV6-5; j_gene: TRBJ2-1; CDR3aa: CASSSGPSYNEQFF; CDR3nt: TGTGCCAGCTCAAGCGGGCCCTCCTACAATGAGCAGTTCTTC
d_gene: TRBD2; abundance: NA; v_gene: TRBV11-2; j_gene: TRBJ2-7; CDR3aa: CASSSGLAGLPYEQYF; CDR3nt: TGTGCCAGCAGTTCGGGACTAGCGGGCCTTCCCTACGAGCAGTACTTC
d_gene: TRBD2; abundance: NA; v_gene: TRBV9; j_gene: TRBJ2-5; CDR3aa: CASSFTSGGNQETQYF; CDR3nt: TGTGCCAGCAGCTTTACTAGCGGGGGAAACCAAGAGACCCAGTACTTC
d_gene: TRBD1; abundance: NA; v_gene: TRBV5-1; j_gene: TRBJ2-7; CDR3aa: CASSPRTGGYSYEQYF; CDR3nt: TGCGCCAGCAGCCCGCGGACAGGGGGTTACTCCTACGAGCAGTACTTC
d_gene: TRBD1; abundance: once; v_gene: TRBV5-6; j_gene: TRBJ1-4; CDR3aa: CASSSSGQGTEKLFF; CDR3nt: TGTGCCAGCAGCTCCTCGGGACAGGGAACTGAAAAACTGTTTTTT
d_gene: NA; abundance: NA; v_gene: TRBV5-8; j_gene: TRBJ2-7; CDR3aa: CASSRAYEQYF; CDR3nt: TGTGCCAGCAGCCGAGCGTACGAGCAGTACTTC
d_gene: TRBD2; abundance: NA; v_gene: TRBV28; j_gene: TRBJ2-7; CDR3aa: CASRRRGRTSGPFGYEQYF; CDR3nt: TGTGCCAGCAGGAGGAGGGGGAGGACTAGCGGGCCATTCGGATACGAGCAGTACTTC
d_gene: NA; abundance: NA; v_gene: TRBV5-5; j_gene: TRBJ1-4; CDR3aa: CASSLTYATNEKLFF; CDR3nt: TGTGCCAGCAGCTTGACCTACGCAACTAATGAAAAACTGTTTTTT
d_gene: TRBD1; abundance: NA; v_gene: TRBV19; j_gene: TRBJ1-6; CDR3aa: CASSATGATGTNSPLHF; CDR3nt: TGTGCCAGTAGTGCGACGGGGGCGACAGGGACTAATTCACCCCTCCACTTT
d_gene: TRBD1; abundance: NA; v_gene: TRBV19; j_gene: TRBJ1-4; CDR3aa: CASSATGQHNEKLFF; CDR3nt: TGTGCCAGTAGTGCCACGGGACAGCATAATGAAAAACTGTTTTTT
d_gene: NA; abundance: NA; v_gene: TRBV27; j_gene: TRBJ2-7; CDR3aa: CASSFVGYSPYEQYF; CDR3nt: TGTGCCAGCAGTTTTGTTGGGTATTCGCCCTACGAGCAGTACTTC
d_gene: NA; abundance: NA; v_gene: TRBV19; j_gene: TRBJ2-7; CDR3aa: CASSIGTQTYEQYF; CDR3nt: TGTGCCAGTAGTATCGGGACGCAAACCTACGAGCAGTACTTC
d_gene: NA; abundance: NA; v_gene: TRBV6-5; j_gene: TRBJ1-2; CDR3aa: CATDPGQSLSYGYTF; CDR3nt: TGTGCCACCGACCCCGGACAATCCCTTTCCTATGGCTACACCTTC
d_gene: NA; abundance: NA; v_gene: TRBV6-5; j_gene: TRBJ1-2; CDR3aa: CASRPPHRDFYGYTF; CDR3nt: TGTGCCAGCAGGCCACCCCACCGGGACTTTTATGGCTACACCTTC
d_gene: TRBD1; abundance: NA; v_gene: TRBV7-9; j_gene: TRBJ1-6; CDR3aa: CASSSGGTGDLPLHF; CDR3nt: TGTGCCAGCAGCTCCGGTGGGACAGGGGACTTACCCCTCCACTTT